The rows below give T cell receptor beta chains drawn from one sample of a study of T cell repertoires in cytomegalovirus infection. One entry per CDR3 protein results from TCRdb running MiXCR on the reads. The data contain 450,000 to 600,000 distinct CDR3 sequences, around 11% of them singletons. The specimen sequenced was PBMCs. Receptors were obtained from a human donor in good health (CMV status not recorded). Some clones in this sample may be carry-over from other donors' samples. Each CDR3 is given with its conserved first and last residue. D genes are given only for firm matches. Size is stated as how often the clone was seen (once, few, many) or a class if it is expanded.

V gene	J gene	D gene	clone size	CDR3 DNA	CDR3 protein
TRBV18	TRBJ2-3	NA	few	TGTGCCAGCTCACCCGCCCTAACAGATACGCAGTATTTT	CASSPALTDTQYF
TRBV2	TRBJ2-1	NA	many	TGTGCCGCCTTCGGGATGTCCTACAATGAGCAGTTCTTC	CAAFGMSYNEQFF
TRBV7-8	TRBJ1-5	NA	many	TGTGCCAGCAGCACATCAGACACCGCCAATCAGCCCCAGCATTTT	CASSTSDTANQPQHF
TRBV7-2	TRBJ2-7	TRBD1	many	TGTGCCAGCAGCTCCCAAGACAGGGACGAGCAGTACTTC	CASSSQDRDEQYF
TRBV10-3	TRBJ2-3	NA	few	TGTGCCATCAGTGAGTCGAATCAGGCGCGACCCACAGATACGCAGTATTTT	CAISESNQARPTDTQYF
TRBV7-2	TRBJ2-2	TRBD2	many	TGTGCCAGCAGCTTAGTAGCTAGCGGGAGGGCCTTGCTGGAGCTGTTTTTT	CASSLVASGRALLELFF
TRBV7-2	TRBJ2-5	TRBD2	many	TGTGCCAGCAGCTTAGTGCTGCGGGGGGGCTTTGAGACCCAGTACTTC	CASSLVLRGGFETQYF
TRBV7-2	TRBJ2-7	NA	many	TGTGCCAGCAGCTTACCTGGGTTCGAGCAGTACTTC	CASSLPGFEQYF
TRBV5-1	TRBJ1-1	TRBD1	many	TGCGCCAGCAGTCCGCAGGGGGGAGATGAAGCTTTCTTT	CASSPQGGDEAFF
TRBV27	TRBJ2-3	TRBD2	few	TGTGCCAGCACTTTGCGGGGGAGCACAGATACGCAGTATTTT	CASTLRGSTDTQYF
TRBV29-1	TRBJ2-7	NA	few	TGCAGCGTTTCCACTCTAGCGACCCCCTACGAGCAGTACTTC	CSVSTLATPYEQYF
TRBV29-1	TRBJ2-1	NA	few	TGCAGCGTTGAATTTAGGGCCCTTTCCTACAATGAGCAGTTCTTC	CSVEFRALSYNEQFF
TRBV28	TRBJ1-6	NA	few	TGTGCCAGCAGCCCTGCCGGGATAACAAGGTCACCCCTCCACTTT	CASSPAGITRSPLHF
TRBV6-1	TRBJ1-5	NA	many	TGTGCCAGCAGTGAAGCGGGGCGACTAGTGAATCAGCCCCAGCATTTT	CASSEAGRLVNQPQHF
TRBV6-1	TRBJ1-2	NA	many	TGTGCCAGCAGTGGATATTTGACCGGAGGCTACACCTTC	CASSGYLTGGYTF
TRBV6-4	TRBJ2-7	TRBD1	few	TGTGCCAGCAGCAGGGGGCGAGGAGGCGAGCAGTACTTC	CASSRGRGGEQYF